One sample yielded the 4 T cell receptor beta chains listed below, sequenced in a study of cytomegalovirus exposure and HLA in healthy donors. The study ran its PCR with 60 Vbeta and 13 Jbeta primers. Assay used: immunoSEQ multiplex PCR; TCRdb lists only in-frame clones, some missing. Of 150,000 to 200,000 clones in the sample, 86% were seen once. Material: PBMCs. The source is a woman aged 18-35 years in good health and CMV-seronegative.

The V and J genes are TRBV7-8 and TRBJ2-3; D not certain. CDR3 length equals 12 residues. Per the germline V gene, CDR1 is SGHVS and CDR2 is FQNEAQ. The V and J ends lost 5 bases and 6 bases respectively, with 9 bases between them. The CDR3 sequence is CASSGYSDTQYF. The CDR3 DNA reads as TGTGCCAGCAGCGGATACAGCGATACGCAGTATTTT.

The chain employs TRBV6-4 and TRBJ1-5; D is undetermined. Germline V gene lookup returns CDR1 MRHNA and CDR2 SNTAGT. The CDR3 covers 13 residues. Trimming stripped 3 bases from V and 3 bases from J, with 6 bases between. The CDR3 DNA reads as TGTGCCAGCAGTGATGAGGTCAATCAGCCCCAGCATTTT. This gives the protein CASSDEVNQPQHF.

The rearrangement joins TRBV18 to TRBJ1-1; D unresolved. This CDR3 has 16 residues. Trimming stripped 3 bases from V and 0 bases from J, with 14 bases between. Per germline, CDR1 KGHSH and CDR2 LQKENI. The CDR3 DNA sequence: TGTGCCAGCTCACCTAAACCCGGGAGCTTGAACACTGAAGCTTTCTTT. Translated, it gives CASSPKPGSLNTEAFF.

This chain joins TRBV7-9 and TRBJ2-7, with a possible D match to TRBD1 (7 bases). The germline V and J ends were trimmed by 1 base and 5 bases, with 15 bases remaining between them. The germline V gene encodes CDR1 SEHNR and CDR2 FQNEAQ (reference sequence). CDR3 length: 15 residues. CDR3 residues: CASSLGQEGADEQYF. As DNA, the CDR3 is TGTGCCAGCAGCTTAGGGCAGGAGGGGGCAGACGAGCAGTACTTC.